The rows below give T cell receptor beta chains drawn from one sample of a study of blood T cell repertoires in COVID-19. Profiled with immunoSEQ multiplex PCR; TCRdb holds only in-frame clones, not every one. The repertoire holds 150,000 to 200,000 clones, with around 80% as singletons. The sample consisted of peripheral blood. Receptor source: a woman over 75 with active or convalescent COVID-19. The CDR3 runs from the conserved cysteine through the conserved F or W. The D gene is left open where the match is weak. Part of the rows lack a size; the others show once, few, many or a class for expanded clones.

.	TRBV5-6	.	TRBJ1-2	CASSLGAGGSTRQGGYTF	TGTGCCAGCAGCTTGGGTGCCGGGGGTAGCACCCGTCAAGGGGGCTACACCTTC
.	TRBV30	.	TRBJ2-3	CAWSEGGPTSTDTQYF	TGTGCCTGGAGTGAGGGAGGACCGACTAGCACAGATACGCAGTATTTT
.	TRBV15	.	TRBJ2-3	CATSRGTDTQYF	TGTGCCACCAGTCGAGGCACAGATACGCAGTATTTT
.	TRBV19	.	TRBJ2-7	CASRQGLDYEQYF	TGTGCCAGTAGACAGGGTCTAGATTACGAGCAGTACTTC
once	TRBV10-3	.	TRBJ1-5	CAVSPGFDNQPQHF	TGTGCCGTGAGCCCCGGGTTCGACAATCAGCCCCAGCATTTT
.	TRBV6-5	.	TRBJ1-3	CASSRISGSGNTIYF	TGTGCCAGCAGCCGTATTTCAGGGTCTGGAAACACCATATATTTT
.	TRBV3-1/TRBV3-2	TRBD2	TRBJ2-3	CASRGLGSGTDTQYF	TGTGCCAGCAGAGGACTAGGGTCCGGCACAGATACGCAGTATTTT
few	TRBV28	TRBD1	TRBJ1-5	CASRPGQGNQPQHF	TGTGCCAGCAGGCCGGGACAGGGTAATCAGCCCCAGCATTTT
once	TRBV7-2	.	TRBJ1-2	CASRPRGGPGANYGYTF	TGTGCCAGCAGGCCCCGGGGGGGGCCGGGAGCTAACTATGGCTACACCTTC
.	TRBV19	.	TRBJ1-2	CASSPPASNYGYTF	TGTGCCAGTAGCCCCCCAGCGTCCAACTATGGCTACACCTTC
.	TRBV7-3	TRBD1	TRBJ2-2	CASSVDRGTGELFF	TGTGCCAGCAGCGTAGACAGGGGCACCGGGGAGCTGTTTTTT
.	TRBV5-1	TRBD1	TRBJ2-2	CASSKDRGYTGELFF	TGCGCCAGCAGCAAAGACAGGGGGTACACCGGGGAGCTGTTTTTT
few	TRBV5-6	TRBD2	TRBJ2-2	CASSFGLAGSTGELFF	TGTGCCAGCAGCTTTGGACTAGCGGGGTCCACCGGGGAGCTGTTTTTT
few	TRBV6-5	TRBD1	TRBJ2-7	CASSDRGRDEQYF	TGTGCCAGCAGCGACAGGGGGCGTGACGAGCAGTACTTC
few	TRBV19	.	TRBJ2-5	CASSPLAVKETQYF	TGTGCCAGTAGTCCCTTAGCGGTAAAAGAGACCCAGTACTTC
once	TRBV5-1	TRBD1	TRBJ1-1	CASSGTGETEAFF	TGCGCCAGCAGCGGGACAGGGGAGACTGAAGCTTTCTTT
.	TRBV4-2	TRBD1	TRBJ1-6	CASPPGGPLHF	TGTGCCAGCCCCCCAGGGGGGCCCCTCCACTTT
.	TRBV21-1	.	TRBJ2-7	CASSKGQGFPEQYF	TGTGCCAGCAGCAAGGGACAGGGCTTTCCCGAGCAGTACTTC
once	TRBV3-1/TRBV3-2	.	TRBJ1-1	CASSQVGGAGTEAFF	TGTGCCAGCAGCCAAGTCGGCGGGGCGGGGACTGAAGCTTTCTTT
once	TRBV12-3/TRBV12-4	.	TRBJ1-1	CASSLTGNTEAFF	TGTGCCAGCAGCTTAACAGGGAACACTGAAGCTTTCTTT
.	TRBV6-6	TRBD1	TRBJ2-7	CASSRQGTHEQYF	TGTGCCAGCAGCCGACAGGGTACTCACGAGCAGTACTTC
few	TRBV7-6	.	TRBJ1-1	CASSPKALWAGKNTEAFF	TGTGCCAGCAGCCCCAAGGCCCTATGGGCAGGGAAGAACACTGAAGCTTTCTTT
few	TRBV4-3	.	TRBJ1-1	CASSQDLAGDGTEAFF	TGCGCCAGCAGCCAAGATTTGGCGGGTGACGGCACTGAAGCTTTCTTT
.	TRBV5-1	TRBD1	TRBJ2-2	CASSLAVWTGGDTGELFF	TGCGCCAGCAGCTTGGCCGTTTGGACAGGGGGCGACACCGGGGAGCTGTTTTTT
.	TRBV2	TRBD1	TRBJ1-4	CASGTAQNEKLFF	TGTGCCAGCGGGACAGCGCAAAATGAAAAACTGTTTTTT
.	TRBV7-6	TRBD1	TRBJ2-7	CASSLDTGGGSYEQYF	TGTGCCAGCAGCTTAGATACAGGGGGCGGGTCCTACGAGCAGTACTTC
.	TRBV6-2/TRBV6-3	.	TRBJ2-5	CASSRGLQETQYF	TGTGCCAGCAGTCGGGGACTGCAAGAGACCCAGTACTTC
few	TRBV18	.	TRBJ1-1	CASSPSERMNTEAFF	TGTGCCAGCTCACCTTCGGAGAGAATGAACACTGAAGCTTTCTTT
.	TRBV27	.	TRBJ1-5	CASSLTGTFNQPQHF	TGTGCCAGCAGTTTGACAGGAACTTTCAATCAGCCCCAGCATTTT
.	TRBV4-1	.	TRBJ1-3	CASSQKEVYRSGNTIYF	TGCGCCAGCAGCCAAAAGGAGGTATACCGCTCTGGAAACACCATATATTTT
.	TRBV11-2	.	TRBJ1-2	CASSLGQDYGYTF	TGTGCCAGCAGCTTAGGGCAGGATTATGGCTACACCTTC
.	TRBV6-5	.	TRBJ1-4	CASRDTGSREKLFF	TGTGCCAGCAGGGATACAGGGAGCCGGGAAAAACTGTTTTTT
.	TRBV29-1	TRBD2	TRBJ2-7	CSVEEATGGPGEQYF	TGCAGCGTTGAAGAAGCAACGGGGGGGCCGGGCGAGCAGTACTTC
.	TRBV24-1	.	TRBJ1-4	CATSDPNNEKLFF	TGTGCCACCAGTGATCCCAATAATGAAAAACTGTTTTTT
few	TRBV5-5	TRBD1	TRBJ1-2	CASSYPGTGSGYTF	TGTGCCAGCAGCTACCCCGGGACAGGGAGCGGCTACACCTTC
.	TRBV6-5	TRBD1	TRBJ1-1	CASRGGIDTEAFF	TGTGCCAGCAGAGGGGGCATCGACACTGAAGCTTTCTTT
.	TRBV7-2	.	TRBJ2-3	CASSQYTDTQYF	TGTGCCAGCAGCCAGTACACAGATACGCAGTATTTT
.	TRBV5-1	TRBD1	TRBJ2-1	CASSGTDSSYNEQFF	TGCGCCAGCAGCGGGACAGACAGCTCCTACAATGAGCAGTTCTTC
few	TRBV19	TRBD1	TRBJ1-6	CASSMTRDRVSSPLHF	TGTGCCAGTAGTATGACCCGGGACAGGGTTTCTTCACCCCTCCACTTT
.	TRBV7-2	.	TRBJ1-3	CASSPRVSGNTIYF	TGTGCCAGCAGCCCGCGGGTCTCTGGAAACACCATATATTTT
.	TRBV30	.	TRBJ2-1	CAWSADSATNYNEQFF	TGTGCCTGGAGTGCTGACAGTGCCACAAACTACAATGAGCAGTTCTTC
.	TRBV11-2	.	TRBJ1-1	CASSLSTAGTEAFF	TGTGCCAGCAGCCTATCGACAGCGGGCACTGAAGCTTTCTTT
.	TRBV5-4	TRBD1	TRBJ2-5	CASSRTGQETQYF	TGTGCCAGCAGCCGGACAGGTCAAGAGACCCAGTACTTC